Sequencing of this TCR beta chain was carried out in a study of T cells in Graves' hyperthyroidism and ophthalmopathy. The hyperthyroidism was newly diagnosed and had lasted under 2 months; the patients were aged 18 to 65. This clonotype was picked up a small number of times. Its target is not known. Relative to the germline gene, one junction end is altered; a read error may explain this. Overall study results and limits: Classification by a 13 V-J model distinguished ophthalmopathy from stable hyperthyroidism.

Authors of the study amplified TCR beta CDR3 regions from RNA transcripts. Using the HTBI primer set, a first-round RT-PCR was run on the TCR CDR3. TCRdb re-derived calls from the multiplex PCR reads in MiXCR, one entry per CDR3 protein. The sample holds 500,000 to 750,000 distinct CDR3 sequences, around 42% seen once. The specimen was peripheral blood or thyroid tissue (not recorded which). The TCR comes from a young woman with Graves' hyperthyroidism.

CDR3 protein: CATSRDWQGDTEAF. CDR3 DNA: TGTGCCACCAGCAGAGATTGGCAGGGGGATACTGAAGCTTTC. The chain is built from TRBV15 and TRBJ2-6; 7 nucleotides line up with TRBD1. CDR1 and CDR2 (germline): LNHNV, YYDKDF (reference sequence). CDR3 length equals 14 residues.